The 2 T cell receptor beta chains listed next were all sequenced from one sample in a study of cytomegalovirus exposure and HLA in healthy donors. Primers: 60 Vbeta forward and 13 Jbeta reverse. Produced via immunoSEQ multiplex PCR; TCRdb's table is partial and in-frame only. Of hundreds of thousands of clones listed, around 80% are singletons. Sequenced: PBMCs. The receptors stem from a middle-aged man in good health and CMV-seronegative.

The V gene is TRBV10-3, the J gene TRBJ1-2; 8 positions match TRBD1. Germline assignment: CDR1 ENHRY and CDR2 SYGVKD. The CDR3 spans 14 residues. The J segment lost 4 bases and the V segment lost 6 bases, leaving 7 bases of the junction unmatched. The CDR3 protein is CAISGSGQGYGYTF. The CDR3 bases are TGTGCCATCAGCGGGAGTGGACAGGGCTATGGCTACACCTTC.

This clone appeared once. The genes are TRBV5-4 and TRBJ2-7, with 7 bases matching TRBD2. Trimming took 0 bases from V and 0 from J; bases not matched to a gene: 9. CDR3 size: 17 residues. Germline CDR1 and CDR2: SGHNT and YYREEE (reference sequence). The CDR3 bases are TGTGCCAGCAGCTTGGGAGGGAGCGGGGTTCTCTCCTACGAGCAGTACTTC. The encoded protein is CASSLGGSGVLSYEQYF. The full variable domain, rest sourced from reference TRBV5-4 and TRBJ2-7, is ETGVTQSPTHLIKTRGQQVTLRCSSQSGHNTVSWYQQALGQGPQFIFQYYREEENGRGNFPPRFSGLQFPNYSSELNVNALELDDSALYLCASSLGGSGVLSYEQYFGPGTRLTVT.